This is a list of T cell receptor beta chains from one sample in a study of PD-1 blockade in classical Hodgkin lymphoma. Here immunoSEQ multiplex PCR was the method, and the copy in TCRdb shows in-frame clones only, minus some. The table has about 51,000 clones, 80% seen once; the top ten hold about a fifth. The sample was peripheral blood mononuclear cells (PBMCs), taken before the fourth cycle of nivolumab. Receptors were obtained from a human donor with classical Hodgkin lymphoma. CDR3s leave out the opening cysteine and the closing phenylalanine or tryptophan.

j_gene | v_gene | CDR3aa
TRBJ2-1 | TRBV4-2 | ASSRGLADANEQF
TRBJ1-3 | TRBV7-2 | ASTLRNPLSGNTIY
TRBJ2-3 | TRBV6-1 | ASSETRLEGTDTQY
TRBJ2-4 | TRBV4-1 | ASSFRDQGANIQY
TRBJ1-4 | TRBV5-1 | ASSLARLNEKLF
TRBJ1-4 | TRBV2 | ASSPVEKLF
TRBJ2-3 | TRBV7-3 | ASSLSGLEGDTQY
TRBJ2-6 | TRBV28 | ASSLGREAGANVLT
TRBJ2-7 | TRBV25-1 | ASSPRGLAGAQY
TRBJ2-4 | TRBV7-2 | ASSPGTGGYADIQY
TRBJ1-5 | TRBV19 | ASSLSATRGQPQH
TRBJ2-5 | TRBV5-1 | ASSLGLAGFQETQY
TRBJ1-6 | TRBV7-8 | ASRTGTSTSSYNSPLH